This entry is about one T cell receptor beta chain. This clonotype was observed at least ten times. Its antigen is still unknown. Nothing much larger sits one base from this clone, and base qualities are not available. The data stem from a study of T cells in Graves' hyperthyroidism and ophthalmopathy (dated by TCRdb to about 2019). Regarding the study in general: Peripheral blood was collected at initial diagnosis, before any treatment. According to the paper, TCR Vbeta CDR3 sequencing was carried out on some 140 peripheral blood samples, which came from around 43 ophthalmopathy, under 85 hyperthyroidism and approximately 17 progressor patients. Following sampling, methimazole starting at 30 mg daily was given to hyperthyroidism patients, and high-dose intravenous methylprednisolone was given to ophthalmopathy patients. In several Graves' hyperthyroidism patients, the study also compared T-cell repertoires from thyroid tissue with T-cell repertoires from blood. Prospective prediction of ophthalmopathy was tested in an independent validation cohort consisting of under 20 hyperthyroidism patients and around 16 patients who later progressed to ophthalmopathy. The 75 to 100 discovery patients were divided at random into training and test sets in a 7:3 ratio. To identify distinguishing TCR V-J signatures, a discovery cohort of 90 to 100 patients was used, comprising fewer than 45 with Graves' ophthalmopathy and around 57 with stable Graves' hyperthyroidism. The full study reports these points: Sample size was not statistically predetermined, and blinding of investigators to group allocation was not performed. Most expanded thyroid clonotypes (frequency above 0.001) were also detected in blood, suggesting blood repertoires may reflect thyroid immune responses. During validation, the model predicted progression to ophthalmopathy a median of approximately 6 months ahead of onset, with almost 71% sensitivity and 72% to 80% specificity. A model built on a 13 V-J signature distinguished ophthalmopathy from stable hyperthyroidism, reaching around 87% sensitivity and under 84% specificity in cross-validation and 80%/75% in testing.

Ophthalmopathy patients had moderately to severely active disease, with a Clinical Activity Score of 3 or more, a NOSPECS grade of 4 or more, and a disease duration of less than 3 months. The study excluded patients with uncontrolled infections, other autoimmune diseases, pregnancy or lactation. Diagnoses were established on the basis of clinical symptoms, serum thyroxine and TRAb, thyroid ultrasound, and orbital computed tomography. Ficoll-Paque density gradient centrifugation was used to isolate PBMCs from approximately 10 ml of fresh peripheral blood. Total RNA was extracted using Trizol reagent, and RNA quality was assessed on an Agilent 2100 Bioanalyzer. TCR beta CDR3 regions were amplified from RNA transcripts. The first round of RT-PCR for the TCR CDR3 was performed with the HTBI primer set and the Qiagen OneStep RT-PCR kit. Libraries were constructed in a second round of multiplex PCR, after which size selection and purification were performed. The libraries were sequenced on an Illumina HiSeq2000 using paired-end 100 bp reads. From the authors' description of their analysis: Raw data were processed with SOAPnuke, discarding reads with adapters, uncalled bases, mean Phred below 15, or no exact constant-primer or identifier match. COPE v1.2.5 was used to merge the high-quality paired reads, and each unique nucleotide sequence was defined as a clonotype. MiTCR v1.1 was used to align the clonotypes against IMGT TRBV, TRBD and TRBJ reference segments. The analysis included only V-J combinations with a frequency above 0.0001, which together covered around 99% of the repertoires. A TCS score was defined as the ratio of F50 (clonal expansion) to E x V (chaos), with BLOSUM62-based TCRdist applied between CDR3 peptides within each V-J. Welch's t-statistics and random forest reduced several hundred V-J features to 13, which were used in a naive Bayes classifier (R e1071). TCRdb redid the processing of the public reads, applying fastp at Q25 and MiXCR, and retained in-frame beta chains. Here each entry gathers all rows of one CDR3 protein and keeps the most common genes and DNA. Clone size and V and J calls follow TCRdb, not the original study. This sample lists a few hundred thousand distinct CDR3 sequences; more than 15% were detected once. About 3.5% of the sample goes to the ten largest clones.

The CDR3 runs 14 residues from the cysteine to the phenylalanine. This entry keeps only the CDR3 DNA: 42 bases, framed from base 1. CDR1 is given as DFQATT and CDR2 as SNEGSKA, both from the germline V gene (reference sequence). Between the V and J ends, shortened by 5 bases and 1 base respectively, the junction contains 12 bases. Sequencing was done on a sample of blood. The V gene is TRBV20-1 and the J gene is TRBJ1-5, with a weak D call of TRBD1 (6 bases match). The source is a woman in her 40s with Graves' ophthalmopathy. The CDR3 sequence is CSASPGQSNQPQHF. The nucleotides are TGCAGTGCTTCTCCGGGACAAAGCAATCAGCCCCAGCATTTT.